This entry is about one T cell receptor (beta chain). The entry originates in a study of OX40 agonist ivuxolimab in advanced cancers. Study as a whole: The group had a mean age of around 60 years, ranged from roughly 23 to 79, and was 80% to 85% male. Earlier anti-PD-1, anti-PD-L1 or anti-CTLA-4 therapy was permitted; over 35% had received some.

This CDR3 contains 16 residues. The V end lost 6 bases, the J end lost 2 bases, and 20 bases lay between the germline ends. Samples of blood were obtained at baseline, on cycle 4 day 1, and on cycle 7 day 1. Sequenced by immunoSEQ multiplex PCR; TCRdb stores in-frame clones only, minus some. The sample has fewer than 25,000 clones; around 67% are singletons. The sample consisted of CD4+ or CD8+ T cells sorted from blood, taken in a trial of the OX40 agonist ivuxolimab. This chain links TRBV5-3 with TRBJ1-2; no clear D gene. TRBV5-3 falls under the ORF class, with uncertain function. This clonotype originated in an adult with an advanced solid tumor such as melanoma, head and neck, liver or kidney cancer. The CDR3 reads CARTKDRRRANYGYTF. DNA of the CDR3: TGTGCCAGAACCAAGGATCGAAGGAGGGCGAACTATGGCTACACCTTC.